One TCR beta chain is described in this entry. V trimming: 5 bases; J trimming: 3 bases; junction bases outside the gene matches: 8. This CDR3 has 15 residues. From germline, CDR1 is SGHRS and CDR2 YFSETQ. These data come from a study of blood T cell repertoires in COVID-19. Looking at the study overall: The cDNA or gDNA used as material had been derived from T cells, B-cell-depleted T cells, or PBMCs.

Original methodology: Estimated nucleated cell counts came from reference gene primer amplification. TCRdb's copy holds only in-frame clones and misses some; the assay was immunoSEQ multiplex PCR. V, J and clone size derive from that table, while D and trimming were established from the DNA sequence. The sample contains tens of thousands of clones, around 83% of which appear only once. Input material: peripheral blood. The origin of this receptor is a human donor with acute or convalescent COVID-19. The donor label of this sample is uncertain. The V and J genes are TRBV5-1 and TRBJ2-1, with 7 nucleotides matching TRBD2. In nucleotides, the CDR3 is TGCGCCAGCAGTCTTAACGGGGGGAACTACAATGAGCAGTTCTTC. It specifies CASSLNGGNYNEQFF.